The present TCR beta chain was sequenced within a study of regulatory T cells in long-lasting Graves disease. Study-wide background: Graves' patients diagnosed newly had used antithyroid drugs under 3 months.

The germline CDR1 and CDR2 sequences are MGHDK and SYGVNS. CDR3 length: 12 amino acids. V was cut by 1 base and J by 6 bases, with 4 bases left in between. This clonotype was recorded at least ten times. No antigen is known for it. Through Arm-PCR of CDR3 regions and iRepertoire HTBI primers, TCR beta libraries were built. TCRdb reprocessed the multiplex PCR reads with MiXCR, giving one entry per CDR3 protein. Here the sample spans some 500,000 distinct CDR3 sequences, approximately 13% being singletons. Time point meaning: newly diagnosed GD, antithyroid drugs for less than 3 months. Isolated PBMC RNA provided the starting material for the TCR library. Findings and caveats of the study: Accuracy was possibly reduced by small sample size.

These data also featured in a second study, about T cells in Graves' hyperthyroidism and ophthalmopathy. That paper notes: Before onset, by a median of approximately 5.9 months, the model predicted ophthalmopathy.

Sequenced here: peripheral blood mononuclear cells (PBMCs), sampled at new diagnosis, from a patient treated with antithyroid drugs. The clonotype was recovered from a young man with Graves disease. The rearrangement links TRBV25-1 to TRBJ2-1; D uncertain. CDR3 nucleotide sequence: TGTGCCAGCAGTGAATCTATCAATGAGCAGTTCTTC. Its protein is CASSESINEQFF.